This T cell receptor beta chain appears in the sequencing data of a study of T cells in Graves' hyperthyroidism and ophthalmopathy. The CDR3 totals 14 residues. V lost 9 bases, J lost 3 bases, and 5 bases stayed unmatched. Germline V CDR1 and CDR2: MDHEN, SYDVKM. From RNA transcripts, TCR beta CDR3 regions were amplified. Researchers ran a first-round RT-PCR on the TCR CDR3 using the HTBI primer set. A single record per CDR3 protein comes from TCRdb applying MiXCR to the multiplex PCR reads. Of about 500,000 distinct CDR3 sequences listed, roughly a sixth are singletons. In regard to this clonotype: This sequence may be a read error, since a much larger clone differs from it by one base.

The sequence came from a woman aged 25 to 39 with Graves' ophthalmopathy. The gene calls are TRBV28 and TRBJ2-5; the match to TRBD1 covers 12 bases. Sequenced input: blood. Here the CDR3 reads CARRDRGLEETQYF. The CDR3 region has the DNA TGTGCCAGGAGGGACAGGGGGCTTGAAGAGACCCAGTACTTC.